A selection of T cell receptor beta chains follows, all from one sample in a study of blood T cell repertoires in COVID-19. The assay was immunoSEQ multiplex PCR, and TCRdb's table has in-frame clones only and misses some. The table has some 220,000 clones, 80% to 90% seen once. The specimen sequenced was peripheral blood. Source of these receptors: a man between 45 and 60 years old with active or convalescent COVID-19. Both conserved end residues are part of each CDR3. The D gene is left open where the match is weak. A clone size is listed for some rows: how often the clone was seen (once, few, many), or a class if it is expanded.

j_call,clone_size,v_call,d_call,cdr3_aa,cdr3_nt
TRBJ2-1,-,TRBV4-3,TRBD1,CASSPPGQDHNEQFF,TGCGCCAGCAGCCCGCCGGGACAGGACCACAATGAGCAGTTCTTC
TRBJ1-2,once,TRBV29-1,-,CSVRHNYGYTF,TGCAGCGTGCGCCACAACTATGGCTACACCTTC
TRBJ1-1,-,TRBV29-1,-,CSVPSRGNTEAFF,TGCAGCGTCCCATCTAGGGGTAACACTGAAGCTTTCTTT
TRBJ2-1,-,TRBV5-4,TRBD1,CASSLRGYARNEQFF,TGTGCCAGCAGCCTCAGGGGGTATGCTCGCAATGAGCAGTTCTTC
TRBJ2-7,few,TRBV7-3,TRBD2,CAHPGLAGEQEQYF,TGTGCCCATCCGGGACTAGCGGGAGAGCAAGAGCAGTACTTC
TRBJ2-2,few,TRBV5-1,-,CASSLRQIANTGELFF,TGCGCCAGCAGCTTAAGACAGATCGCGAACACCGGGGAGCTGTTTTTT
TRBJ1-4,-,TRBV7-2,TRBD1,CASSLRWGQAPGKLFF,TGTGCCAGCAGCTTACGATGGGGACAGGCCCCAGGAAAACTGTTTTTT
TRBJ1-4,-,TRBV10-3,-,CAIRRDLSEKLFF,TGTGCCATCAGGAGGGATTTGAGTGAAAAACTGTTTTTT
TRBJ1-3,-,TRBV5-3,-,CARSLIQGPSTGNTIYF,TGTGCCAGAAGCTTGATACAGGGCCCGTCTACTGGAAACACCATATATTTT
TRBJ1-2,-,TRBV6-5,TRBD1,CASSLTGQNGYTF,TGTGCCAGCAGCTTGACAGGGCAGAATGGCTACACCTTC
TRBJ1-1,few,TRBV5-1,-,CASGPQGLVNTEAFF,TGCGCCAGCGGACCTCAGGGGTTGGTGAACACTGAAGCTTTCTTT
TRBJ1-5,-,TRBV2,-,CASSEAVRGGQPQHF,TGTGCCAGCAGTGAAGCGGTTAGGGGCGGCCAGCCCCAGCATTTT
TRBJ2-1,few,TRBV24-1,-,CATSDLVRGASNEQFF,TGTGCCACCAGTGACCTGGTTAGGGGCGCCTCAAATGAGCAGTTCTTC